Shown below are 16 T cell receptor beta chains from a single sample sequenced in a study of blood T cells in healthy people across ages. A second roughly 6 to 12 cycle PCR used barcoded and J-beta primers. TCRdb reanalysed the 5' RACE reads using MiXCR and keeps one entry per CDR3 protein. The sample consists of hundreds of thousands of distinct CDR3 sequences, 48% of them appearing once. The sequencing sample was made of blood. Receptor source: a man between 25 and 39 years old in good health.

This clonotype was picked up a small number of times. J is TRBJ2-3 and V is TRBV28, with D perhaps matching TRBD1 or TRBD2 (7 bases each). The CDR3 covers 15 residues. The V gene's germline CDR1 is MDHEN and CDR2 SYDVKM. The V gene lost 4 bases and the J gene lost 4 bases, with 15 bases spanning the gap. The DNA for the CDR3 is TGTGCCAGCAGTTGGGGAGGGGGCGAAGCAGATACGCAGTATTTT. Amino acid sequence: CASSWGGGEADTQYF.

This clonotype was detected only a few times. This chain uses TRBV11-2 with TRBJ2-5, with D possibly TRBD2 on 6 matching bases. The V gene lost 5 bases and the J gene lost 5 bases, with 12 bases spanning the gap. The CDR3 totals 13 residues. The V gene's germline CDR1 is SGHAT and CDR2 FQNNGV. The CDR3 DNA sequence: TGTGCCAGCAGCCGCGGGGACGTCGAGACCCAGTACTTC. Its translation is CASSRGDVETQYF.

This clonotype was found once. The genes are TRBV29-1 and TRBJ2-2; TRBD2 is a possible D gene (5 bases). In germline, CDR1 is SQVTM, CDR2 ANQGSEA. V lost 6 bases and J lost 4, with 15 bases in between. The CDR3 is 14 residues long. Here the CDR3 DNA reads TGCAGCGTCCCCCGGGGTACCTCCACCGGGGAGCTGTTTTTT. It is translated as CSVPRGTSTGELFF.

This clonotype was observed many times. The rearrangement joins TRBV7-3 to TRBJ2-2; D gene uncertain. Trimming stripped 4 bases from V and 5 bases from J, with 2 bases between. Looked up from germline, CDR1 is SGHTA and CDR2 is FQGTGA. This CDR3 contains 11 residues. In nucleotides, the CDR3 is TGTGCCAGCAGCTCTACCGGGGAGCTGTTTTTT. This codes for CASSSTGELFF.

This clonotype was counted at least ten times. This chain connects TRBV5-1 to TRBJ2-3; tentatively, D is TRBD1 (6 bases). The CDR3 is 15 residues long. V shed 5 bases and J shed 0 bases, with 13 bases lying between them. Per the germline V gene, CDR1 is SGHRS and CDR2 is YFSETQ. This CDR3 reads CASRRTGISTDTQYF. Written as DNA, the CDR3 is TGCGCCAGCAGACGTACAGGGATCAGCACAGATACGCAGTATTTT. The full variable domain, rest sourced from reference TRBV5-1 and TRBJ2-3, is KAGVTQTPRYLIKTRGQQVTLSCSPISGHRSVSWYQQTPGQGLQFLFEYFSETQRNKGNFPGRFSGRQFSNSRSEMNVSTLELGDSALYLCASRRTGISTDTQYFGPGTRLTVL.

The chain recombines TRBV28 with TRBJ1-2; 8 positions match TRBD1. The CDR3 covers 13 residues. Trimming cost V 7 bases and J 8 bases; bases outside gene matches: 9. CDR1 is MDHEN, CDR2 SYDVKM, per germline. This chain's CDR3 is CASKGTGPWGYTF. The CDR3 coding sequence is TGTGCCAGCAAGGGGACAGGCCCCTGGGGCTACACCTTC.

The V and J genes are TRBV7-2 and TRBJ2-3; the match to TRBD1 covers 9 bases. Germline V CDR1 and CDR2: SGHTA, FQGNSA. This CDR3 spans 16 amino acids. Trimming removed 5 bases from V and 4 bases from J; junction bases left unmatched: 10. The CDR3 coding sequence is TGTGCCAGCAGCCCAGGGGGGACAGGGTCTGCAGATACGCAGTATTTT. Encoded protein: CASSPGGTGSADTQYF.

The V gene is TRBV29-1, the J gene TRBJ2-7; the match to TRBD1 covers 7 bases. The CDR3 consists of 13 residues. The V segment lost 2 bases and the J segment 2 bases; nucleotides outside the gene matches: 3. CDR1 is SQVTM, CDR2 ANQGSEA, per germline. The CDR3 bases are TGCAGCGTTGAATACAGGGGCGCCTACGAGCAGTACTTC. Amino acid sequence: CSVEYRGAYEQYF.

This clonotype showed up just a few times. The chain recombines TRBV20-1 with TRBJ1-5, with TRBD1 matching over 7 bases. The V segment lost 6 bases and the J segment 4 bases; nucleotides outside the gene matches: 12. Per germline, CDR1 DFQATT and CDR2 SNEGSKA (reference sequence). This CDR3 is 15 amino acids long. The CDR3 loop reads CSAASGGEINQPQHF. In DNA, the CDR3 is TGCAGTGCCGCGTCAGGGGGGGAAATTAATCAGCCCCAGCATTTT.

This clonotype was counted between two and nine times. The rearrangement joins TRBV12-3 or TRBV12-4 to TRBJ1-6; 7 bases match TRBD1. J was trimmed by 10 bases and V by 6 bases; bases with no gene match: 12. The CDR3 is made up of 15 amino acids. The CDR3 spells CASSLGGAGGSPLHF. The CDR3 DNA is TGTGCCAGCAGCCTGGGTGGGGCAGGGGGATCACCCCTCCACTTT.

As regards this clonotype: This clone may be a read error of a much larger clone one base away. The chain couples TRBV6-2 or TRBV6-3 to TRBJ2-6; D remains unclear. Trimming stripped 6 bases from V and 1 base from J, with 10 bases between. Germline V gene sequence: CDR1 MNHEY, CDR2 SVGEGT. The CDR3 is made up of 15 amino acids. CDR3 DNA: TGTGCCAGCAGCCGACGAGATTCTGGGGCCAACGTCCTGACTTTC. Translating it yields CASSRRDSGANVLTF.

The chain employs TRBV9 and TRBJ2-7; the match to TRBD1 covers 9 bases. Trimming at V came to 5 bases and at J to 5 bases, leaving 17 bases not matched to a gene. The CDR3 runs to 17 residues. Germline V gives CDR1 SGDLS, CDR2 YYNGEE. CDR3 sequence (DNA): TGTGCCAGCAGTGCCCAATCCGGGACAGGGAGGGCCCACGAGCAGTACTTC. Translated: CASSAQSGTGRAHEQYF.

CDR3 DNA sequence: TGCAGCGCCGTGGGGGTTCGGACGGATGCAACTAATGAAAAACTGTTTTTT. Translated: CSAVGVRTDATNEKLFF. The V and J genes are TRBV29-1 and TRBJ1-4, with D possibly matching TRBD1 (5 bases). Deletions cut 7 bases from V and 0 bases from J, with 21 bases between. The CDR3 totals 17 residues. Germline V gene lookup returns CDR1 SQVTM and CDR2 ANQGSEA. The variable domain in full, with the rest retrieved from reference TRBV29-1 and TRBJ1-4, is SAVISQKPSRDICQRGTSLTIQCQVDSQVTMMFWYRQQPGQSLTLIATANQGSEATYESGFVIDKFPISRPNLTFSTLTVSNMSPEDSSIYLCSAVGVRTDATNEKLFFGSGTQLSVL.

This clonotype was seen only a few times. The chain uses TRBV6-5 and TRBJ2-7; 9 bases map to TRBD1. With V trimmed by 5 bases and J by 0 bases, 5 bases remained unmatched. Looked up from germline, CDR1 is MNHEY and CDR2 is SVGAGI. This CDR3 is 15 amino acids long. The CDR3 here is CASSPGTGISYEQYF. CDR3 nucleotides: TGTGCCAGCAGTCCCGGGACAGGGATCTCCTACGAGCAGTACTTC.

The J gene is TRBJ2-7, the V gene TRBV6-1; TRBD1 might be the D (5 bases). The CDR3 length is 13 residues. CDR1 is MNHNS and CDR2 is SASEGT in the germline V gene. V lost 10 bases and J 4 bases, leaving 17 bases between the germline ends. This chain's CDR3 is CAIRFPGSYEQYF. The CDR3 coding sequence is TGTGCCATCCGGTTCCCAGGGTCGTACGAGCAGTACTTC.

This rearrangement joins TRBV6-2 or TRBV6-3 to TRBJ2-1, with D hard to call. The V end lost 7 bases, the J end lost 4 bases, and 11 bases lay between the germline ends. This CDR3 has 13 residues. Germline V gene data show CDR1 as MNHEY and CDR2 as SVGEGT. DNA of the CDR3: TGTGCCAGCACCATCGAGAAGTACAATGAGCAGTTCTTC. Translating gives CASTIEKYNEQFF.